This T cell receptor (beta chain) was recorded in a study of response to subunit inactivated influenza vaccine. The study, taken as a whole, reports: New T cells are recruited in small numbers by each seasonal influenza vaccination, according to the authors' suggestion.

Each CDR3 protein is one row after TCRdb ran MiXCR on the RT-PCR reads. The sample carries hundreds of thousands of distinct CDR3 sequences, 14% recorded once. Comment on this clonotype: Its antigen is unknown.

V shed 6 bases and J 4 bases; nucleotides not matched to a gene: 6. CDR1 and CDR2 from the germline V gene are MNHEY and SMNVEV (reference sequence). The CDR3 has 14 amino acids. The clonotype was recovered from a man aged 45-65 years who received an inactivated influenza vaccine. The chain joins TRBV27 to TRBJ2-7, with 10 bases identical to TRBD1. The sequences come from PBMCs from blood, collected 14 to 15 days before vaccination. The CDR3 loop is CASSDGTGEYEQYF. Here the CDR3 DNA reads TGTGCCAGCAGCGATGGGACAGGGGAATACGAGCAGTACTTC.